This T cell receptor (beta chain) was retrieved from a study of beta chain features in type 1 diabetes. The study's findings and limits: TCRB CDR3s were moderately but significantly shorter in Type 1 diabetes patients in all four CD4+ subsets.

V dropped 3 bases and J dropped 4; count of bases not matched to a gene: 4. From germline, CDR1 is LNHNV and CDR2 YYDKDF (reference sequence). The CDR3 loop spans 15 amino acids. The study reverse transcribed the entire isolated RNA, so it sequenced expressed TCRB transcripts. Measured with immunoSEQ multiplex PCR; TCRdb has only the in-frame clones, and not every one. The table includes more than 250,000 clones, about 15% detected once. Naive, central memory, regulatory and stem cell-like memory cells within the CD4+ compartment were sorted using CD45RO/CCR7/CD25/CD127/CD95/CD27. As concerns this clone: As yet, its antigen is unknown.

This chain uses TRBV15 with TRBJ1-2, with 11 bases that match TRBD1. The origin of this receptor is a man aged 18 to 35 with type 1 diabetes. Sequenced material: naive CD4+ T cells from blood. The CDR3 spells CATSSRDRGFYGYTF. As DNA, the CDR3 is TGTGCCACCAGCAGCCGGGACAGGGGGTTCTATGGCTACACCTTC.